Ten or more counts support the clone carrying this TCR beta chain. The CDR3 is 13 amino acids. Germline V lookup: CDR1 SQVTM, CDR2 ANQGSEA. Trimming cost V 6 bases and J 0 bases, with 8 bases left between them. This entry is derived from a study of T cells in Graves' hyperthyroidism and ophthalmopathy. Uncontrolled infection, other autoimmune disease, pregnancy or lactation barred patients from enrollment. Diagnoses were made from clinical symptoms, serum measures (thyroxine and TRAb), thyroid ultrasound and orbital computed tomography. The blood sample predates any ophthalmopathy symptoms, coming from first hyperthyroidism diagnosis. Extraction of PBMCs used roughly 9.4 ml of fresh peripheral blood. TCR beta CDR3 region amplification was performed from RNA transcripts. The HTBI primer set was used in a first-round RT-PCR of the TCR CDR3. MiXCR, applied by TCRdb to the multiplex PCR reads, yields one record per CDR3 protein. Seen here are 250,000 or so distinct CDR3 sequences, 13% to 15% observed once, and the top ten hold about an eighth.

The V gene is TRBV29-1, the J gene TRBJ1-4, with a weak D call TRBD1 (5 bases). Sequencing was done on a sample of blood. The receptor's source is a woman in her 40s with Graves' hyperthyroidism that later progressed to Graves' ophthalmopathy. DNA of the CDR3: TGCAGCGTCACGGGGGCAACTAATGAAAAACTGTTTTTT. It is translated as CSVTGATNEKLFF.